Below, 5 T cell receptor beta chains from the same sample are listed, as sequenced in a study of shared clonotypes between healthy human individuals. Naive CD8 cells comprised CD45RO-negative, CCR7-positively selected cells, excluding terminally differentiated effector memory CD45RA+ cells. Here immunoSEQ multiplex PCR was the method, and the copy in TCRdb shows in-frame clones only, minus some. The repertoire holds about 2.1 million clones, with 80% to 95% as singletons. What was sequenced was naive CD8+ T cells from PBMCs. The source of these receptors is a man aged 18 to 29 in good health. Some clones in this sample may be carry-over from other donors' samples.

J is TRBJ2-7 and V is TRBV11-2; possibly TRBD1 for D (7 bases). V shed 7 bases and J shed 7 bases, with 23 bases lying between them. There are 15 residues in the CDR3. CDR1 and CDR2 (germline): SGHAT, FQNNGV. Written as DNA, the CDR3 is TGTGCCAGCACCGCTTCCATGGAGGGGGCGGAAGAGCAGTACTTC. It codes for CASTASMEGAEEQYF. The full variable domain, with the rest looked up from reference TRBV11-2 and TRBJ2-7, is EAGVAQSPRYKIIEKRQSVAFWCNPISGHATLYWYQQILGQGPKLLIQFQNNGVVDDSQLPKDRFSAERLKGVDSTLKIQPAKLEDSAVYLCASTASMEGAEEQYFGPGTRLTVT.

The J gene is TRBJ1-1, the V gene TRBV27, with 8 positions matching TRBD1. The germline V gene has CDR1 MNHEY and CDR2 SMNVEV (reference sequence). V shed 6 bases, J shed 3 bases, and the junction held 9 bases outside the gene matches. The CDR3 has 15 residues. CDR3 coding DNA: TGTGCCAGCAGGACAGGACAGGGTGGATACACTGAAGCTTTCTTT. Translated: CASRTGQGGYTEAFF.

CDR3 nucleotide sequence: TGTGCCAGCAGTTACTCCACTTGGGGCTCCTACAATGAGCAGTTCTTC. Amino acids: CASSYSTWGSYNEQFF. The V and J genes are TRBV6-5 and TRBJ2-1; D call uncertain. Trimming left V 0 bases short and J 0 bases short, with 9 bases between. The CDR3 sequence is 16 residues long. The germline CDR1 and CDR2 sequences are MNHEY and SVGAGI.

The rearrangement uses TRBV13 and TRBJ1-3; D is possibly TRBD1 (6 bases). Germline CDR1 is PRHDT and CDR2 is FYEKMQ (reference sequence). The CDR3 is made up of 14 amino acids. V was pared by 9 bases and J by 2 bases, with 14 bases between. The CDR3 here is CASKSGGPGNTIYF. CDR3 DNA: TGTGCCAGTAAAAGTGGGGGGCCTGGAAACACCATATATTTT.

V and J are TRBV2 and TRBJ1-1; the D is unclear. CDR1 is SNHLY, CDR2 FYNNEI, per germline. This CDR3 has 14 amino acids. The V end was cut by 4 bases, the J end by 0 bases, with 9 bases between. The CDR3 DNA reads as TGTGCCAGCAGTGTCCCGGGAGTGAACACTGAAGCTTTCTTT. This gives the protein CASSVPGVNTEAFF.